This is a list of T cell receptor beta chains from one sample in a study of cytomegalovirus exposure and HLA in healthy donors. Sequenced by immunoSEQ multiplex PCR; TCRdb stores in-frame clones only, minus some. The table has approximately 76,000 clones, about 64% seen once; the top ten hold 5.7%. Sequenced input: PBMCs. The receptors shown here come from a man between 25 and 39 years old in good health and CMV-seropositive. Each CDR3 is given with its conserved first and last residue. Fields, in order: clone size, J gene, V gene, D gene, CDR3 DNA, CDR3 protein. A D gene is named only where the DNA matches it firmly. Clone size is shown for a subset of rows, as once, few, many or a class of expanded clone.

>NA|TRBJ1-1|TRBV10-3|TRBD1
TGTGCCATCAGTCCTGACAGGGACACTGAAGCTTTCTTT
CAISPDRDTEAFF
>NA|TRBJ2-7|TRBV10-3|NA
TGTGCCATCAGTCCCGGGACTCAACCCTACGAGCAGTACTTC
CAISPGTQPYEQYF
>NA|TRBJ2-1|TRBV28|TRBD2
TGTGCCAGCAGTCAGACTAGCGGGAGAACTTACAATGAGCAGTTCTTC
CASSQTSGRTYNEQFF
>NA|TRBJ1-1|TRBV14|TRBD1
TGTGCCAGCAGCACCCTAGGGGGCGCTGAAGCTTTCTTT
CASSTLGGAEAFF
>NA|TRBJ2-1|TRBV18|NA
TGTGCCAGCTCACTACAGGGCAATGAGCAGTTCTTC
CASSLQGNEQFF
>NA|TRBJ1-5|TRBV28|TRBD1
TGTGCCAGCAGGCTGTACAGGGGTGGCAATCAGCCCCAGCATTTT
CASRLYRGGNQPQHF
>NA|TRBJ2-3|TRBV27|NA
TGTGCCAGCAGTCCCCACCGGGATACGCAGTATTTT
CASSPHRDTQYF
>NA|TRBJ2-3|TRBV28|NA
TGTGCCAGCAGCCCAAACAGGGTCAGCACAGATACGCAGTATTTT
CASSPNRVSTDTQYF
>few|TRBJ2-3|TRBV6-4|NA
TGTGCCAGCAGTGCCACACAGGGTACAGATACGCAGTATTTT
CASSATQGTDTQYF
>NA|TRBJ1-1|TRBV27|TRBD1
TGTGCCAGCAGTCCAACGACAGGGTACGCTTTCTTT
CASSPTTGYAFF
>NA|TRBJ2-3|TRBV2|NA
TGTGCCAGCCAAATCGATCGCGGAAGCACAGATACGCAGTATTTT
CASQIDRGSTDTQYF
>NA|TRBJ1-1|TRBV4-2|TRBD1
TGTGCCAGCAGCCAGACAGGGTCGGGAAGTAAGAACACTGAAGCTTTCTTT
CASSQTGSGSKNTEAFF
>NA|TRBJ2-5|TRBV7-9|TRBD2
TGTGCCAGCAGCTTATCTAGCGGGGGACCCTTTCAAGAGACCCAGTACTTC
CASSLSSGGPFQETQYF
>NA|TRBJ1-5|TRBV7-2|NA
TGTGCCAGCAGCTTAATTCGCCAGGGAGGTGATCAGCCCCAGCATTTT
CASSLIRQGGDQPQHF
>few|TRBJ1-6|TRBV14|NA
TGTGCCAGCAGCCTCTCTATGGGCCTATCACCCCTCCACTTT
CASSLSMGLSPLHF
>few|TRBJ2-7|TRBV5-4|TRBD1
TGTGCCAGCAGCCCGGCAGGGACAGTTTTGGAAGAGCAGTACTTC
CASSPAGTVLEEQYF
>NA|TRBJ1-1|TRBV28|TRBD1
TGTGCCAGCATCCCCCTCTCGCGACAGGGGGAGGGGGACACTGAAGCTTTCTTT
CASIPLSRQGEGDTEAFF
>NA|TRBJ2-7|TRBV4-1|NA
TGCGCCAGCAGCCTCGCCGCAGGGGTAGGTGAGCAGTACTTC
CASSLAAGVGEQYF
>few|TRBJ2-2|TRBV12-5|NA
TGTGCTAGTGGTTTGATCCCCCAGAACACCGGGGAGCTGTTTTTT
CASGLIPQNTGELFF
>NA|TRBJ2-2|TRBV7-9|TRBD2
TGTGCCAGCAGCTTAGGGGGGGGAGCGGCCGGGGAGCTGTTTTTT
CASSLGGGAAGELFF
>NA|TRBJ1-1|TRBV25-1|NA
TGTGCCAGCAGTGAATACGTGTACACTGAAGCTTTCTTT
CASSEYVYTEAFF
>few|TRBJ1-1|TRBV29-1|TRBD1
TGCAGCGTTGGTCTCCAGGGGGCAGACACTGAAGCTTTCTTT
CSVGLQGADTEAFF
>NA|TRBJ1-1|TRBV5-1|NA
TGCGCCAGCAGCTTGGAGGCAGGGGATAGGACTGAAGCTTTCTTT
CASSLEAGDRTEAFF
>NA|TRBJ2-5|TRBV5-1|TRBD1
TGCGCCAGCAGCTTGCGACAGGGGGAGACCCAGTACTTC
CASSLRQGETQYF
>NA|TRBJ2-7|TRBV7-8|NA
TGTGCCAGCAGGGCCTACGTCGCGGGCCCCTACGAGCAGTACTTC
CASRAYVAGPYEQYF
>NA|TRBJ1-5|TRBV12-5|NA
TGTGCTAGTGGTCTAGATAGCAATCAGCCCCAGCATTTT
CASGLDSNQPQHF
>NA|TRBJ2-7|TRBV30|TRBD2
TGTGCCTGGAGTGTAGGGACTATCCCCCCATATCGCGAGCAGTACTTC
CAWSVGTIPPYREQYF
>few|TRBJ1-1|TRBV6-5|TRBD1
TGTGCCAGCAGGATGACAGGGCATGGGAACACTGAAGCTTTCTTT
CASRMTGHGNTEAFF
>NA|TRBJ2-3|TRBV18|TRBD2
TGTGCCAGCTCACCATTATTAGCGGGAGGTCCGGATACGCAGTATTTT
CASSPLLAGGPDTQYF
>few|TRBJ2-1|TRBV5-1|TRBD2
TGCGCCAGCAGATACAAGACTAGCGGGAGTCGGAATGAGCAGTTCTTC
CASRYKTSGSRNEQFF
>NA|TRBJ1-4|TRBV6-5|NA
TGTGCCAGCAGCCTTAGGGGTTTGGCTAATGAAAAACTGTTTTTT
CASSLRGLANEKLFF
>NA|TRBJ1-1|TRBV6-6|NA
TGTGCCAGCAGCCCTCACCAGGGGTCAAGTGAAGCTTTCTTT
CASSPHQGSSEAFF